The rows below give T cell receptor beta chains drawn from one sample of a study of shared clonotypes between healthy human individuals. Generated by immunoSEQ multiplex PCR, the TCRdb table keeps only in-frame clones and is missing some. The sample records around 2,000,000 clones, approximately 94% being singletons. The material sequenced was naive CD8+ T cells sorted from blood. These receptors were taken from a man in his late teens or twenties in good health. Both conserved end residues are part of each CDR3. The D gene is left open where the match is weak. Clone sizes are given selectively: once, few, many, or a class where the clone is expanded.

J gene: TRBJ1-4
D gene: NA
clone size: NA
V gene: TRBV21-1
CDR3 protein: CASSSGVTNEKLFF
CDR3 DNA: TGTGCCAGCAGTTCAGGGGTAACTAATGAAAAACTGTTTTTT

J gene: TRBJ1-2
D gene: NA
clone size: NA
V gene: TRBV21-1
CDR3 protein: CASSKETGYYGYTF
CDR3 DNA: TGTGCCAGCAGCAAAGAGACAGGTTACTATGGCTACACCTTC

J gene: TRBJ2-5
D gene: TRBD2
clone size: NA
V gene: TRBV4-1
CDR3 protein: CASRQRVGSGEETQYF
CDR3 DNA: TGCGCCAGCAGACAAAGGGTGGGCAGCGGGGAAGAGACCCAGTACTTC

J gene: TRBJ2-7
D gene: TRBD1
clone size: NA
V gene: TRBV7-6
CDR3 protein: CASSLGAGGDEQYF
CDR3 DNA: TGTGCCAGCAGCTTAGGGGCAGGGGGAGACGAGCAGTACTTC

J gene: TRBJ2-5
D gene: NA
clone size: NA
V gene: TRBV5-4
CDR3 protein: CASSWGGQLETQYF
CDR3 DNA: TGTGCCAGCAGCTGGGGGGGACAGTTAGAGACCCAGTACTTC

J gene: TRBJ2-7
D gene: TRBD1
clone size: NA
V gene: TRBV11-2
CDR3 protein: CASRDRDSSYEQYF
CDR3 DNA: TGTGCCAGCAGGGACCGGGACAGCAGCTACGAGCAGTACTTC

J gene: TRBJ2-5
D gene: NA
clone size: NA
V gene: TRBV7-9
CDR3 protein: CASSLAPGDGQKTQYF
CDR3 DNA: TGTGCCAGCAGCTTAGCGCCGGGAGATGGGCAAAAGACCCAGTACTTC

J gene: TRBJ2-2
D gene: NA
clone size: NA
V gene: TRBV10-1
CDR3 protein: CATSVGDGGAPGELFF
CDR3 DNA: TGCGCCACCTCAGTAGGAGACGGGGGAGCCCCCGGGGAGCTGTTTTTT

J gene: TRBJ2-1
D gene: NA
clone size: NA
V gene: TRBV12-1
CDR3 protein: CASSFGRLVAGVEFYNEQFF
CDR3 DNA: TGTGCCAGCAGCTTTGGACGGTTAGTAGCGGGAGTTGAGTTCTACAATGAGCAGTTCTTC

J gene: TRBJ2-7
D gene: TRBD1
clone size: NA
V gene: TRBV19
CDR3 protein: CASSPSRDSLRPYEQYF
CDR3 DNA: TGTGCCAGTAGTCCCTCAAGGGACAGTCTTCGTCCCTACGAGCAGTACTTC

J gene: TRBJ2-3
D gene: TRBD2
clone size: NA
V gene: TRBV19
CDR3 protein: CASSKLAGVGDTQYF
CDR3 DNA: TGTGCCAGTAGTAAACTAGCGGGAGTAGGAGATACGCAGTATTTT

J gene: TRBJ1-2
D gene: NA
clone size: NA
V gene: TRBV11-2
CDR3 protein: CASSLAGGGNYGYTF
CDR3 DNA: TGTGCCAGCAGCTTAGCTGGGGGCGGTAACTATGGCTACACCTTC

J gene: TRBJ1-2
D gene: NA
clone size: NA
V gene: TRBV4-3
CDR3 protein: CASSQERSGLGYTF
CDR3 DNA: TGCGCCAGCAGCCAAGAAAGGAGTGGGCTCGGCTACACCTTC

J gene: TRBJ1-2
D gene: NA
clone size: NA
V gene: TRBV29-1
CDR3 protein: CSVEDLSANYGYTF
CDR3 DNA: TGCAGCGTTGAAGATCTAAGCGCTAACTATGGCTACACCTTC

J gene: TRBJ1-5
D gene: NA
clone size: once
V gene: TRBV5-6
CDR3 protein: CASSSEGGNQPQHF
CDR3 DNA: TGTGCCAGCAGCTCCGAGGGGGGCAATCAGCCCCAGCATTTT

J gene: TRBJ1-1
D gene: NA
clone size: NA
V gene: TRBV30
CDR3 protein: CAWSPSGLTNTEAFF
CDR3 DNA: TGTGCCTGGAGTCCATCGGGACTGACGAACACTGAAGCTTTCTTT

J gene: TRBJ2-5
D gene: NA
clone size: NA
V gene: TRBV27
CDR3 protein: CASSWGFQETQYF
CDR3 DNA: TGTGCCAGCAGTTGGGGGTTCCAAGAGACCCAGTACTTC

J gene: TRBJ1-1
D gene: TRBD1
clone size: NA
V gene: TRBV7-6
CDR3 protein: CASSLFLTGEDTEAFF
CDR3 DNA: TGTGCCAGCAGCTTATTCTTGACAGGGGAGGACACTGAAGCTTTCTTT

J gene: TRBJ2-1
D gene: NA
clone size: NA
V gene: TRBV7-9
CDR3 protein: CASSDNRQPPYNEQFF
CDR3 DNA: TGTGCCAGCAGCGATAACAGACAGCCACCCTACAATGAGCAGTTCTTC

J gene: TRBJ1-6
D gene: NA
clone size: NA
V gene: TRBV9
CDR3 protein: CASSQDGVGSPLHF
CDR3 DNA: TGTGCCAGCAGCCAGGACGGCGTCGGTTCACCCCTCCACTTT

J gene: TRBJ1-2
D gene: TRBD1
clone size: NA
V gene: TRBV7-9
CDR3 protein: CASSLAGQGYGYTF
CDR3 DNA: TGTGCCAGCAGCCTCGCTGGACAGGGCTATGGCTACACCTTC

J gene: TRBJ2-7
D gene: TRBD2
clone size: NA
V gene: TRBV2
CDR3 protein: CASTGTSGRSSYEQYF
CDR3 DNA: TGTGCCAGCACCGGGACTAGCGGGAGGAGCTCCTACGAGCAGTACTTC

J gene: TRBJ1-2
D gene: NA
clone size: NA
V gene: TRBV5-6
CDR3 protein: CASSLGGPGYTF
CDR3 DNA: TGTGCCAGCAGCTTGGGGGGCCCCGGCTACACCTTC

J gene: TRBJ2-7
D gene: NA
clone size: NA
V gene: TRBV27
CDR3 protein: CASSHQGSMHEQYF
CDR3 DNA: TGTGCCAGCAGTCACCAGGGTTCGATGCACGAGCAGTACTTC